This record looks at one T cell receptor beta chain sequence and its context. The germline V gene has CDR1 MNHEY and CDR2 SVGAGI. The germline V and J ends were trimmed by 8 bases and 3 bases, with 10 bases remaining between them. The CDR3 is 12 residues long. The sample is drawn from a study of blood T cell repertoires in COVID-19. The authors' processing: Reference gene primer amplification gave nucleated cell count estimates. Some clones are missing from TCRdb's copy, which holds only in-frame ones; the method was immunoSEQ multiplex PCR. V and J calls and clone size follow that table, whereas D and trimming were derived from the DNA. Counted here are hundreds of thousands of clones, over 80% occurring once; the ten biggest clones make up about 0.24%.

The receptor was derived from a woman under 30 with acute or convalescent COVID-19. Source material: peripheral blood. The chain recombines TRBV6-5 with TRBJ1-2, with unresolved D. The CDR3 protein is CASAGWDYGYTF. The DNA for the CDR3 is TGTGCCAGCGCGGGTTGGGACTATGGCTACACCTTC.